This entry features one T cell receptor beta chain sequence. Its antigen remains unidentified. The record originates from a study of response to subunit inactivated influenza vaccine. Study results and limitations: Few additional T cells are recruited per seasonal influenza vaccination, authors suggested.

Each CDR3 protein is one row after TCRdb ran MiXCR on the RT-PCR reads. The data show 250,000 to 350,000 distinct CDR3 sequences, approximately 21% seen once. V dropped 1 base and J dropped 9 bases, with 10 bases sitting between them. Germline V lookup: CDR1 LGHDT, CDR2 YNNKEL (reference sequence). The CDR3 loop spans 13 amino acids. J is TRBJ2-1 and V is TRBV3-1; D remains ambiguous. The sequencing used PBMCs from blood, collected 21 months after vaccination. This TCR came from a man aged 50-75 years who received an inactivated influenza vaccine. As DNA, the CDR3 is TGTGCCAGCAGCCAAGCAGGCAGAACTGAGCAGTTCTTC. The encoded protein is CASSQAGRTEQFF.